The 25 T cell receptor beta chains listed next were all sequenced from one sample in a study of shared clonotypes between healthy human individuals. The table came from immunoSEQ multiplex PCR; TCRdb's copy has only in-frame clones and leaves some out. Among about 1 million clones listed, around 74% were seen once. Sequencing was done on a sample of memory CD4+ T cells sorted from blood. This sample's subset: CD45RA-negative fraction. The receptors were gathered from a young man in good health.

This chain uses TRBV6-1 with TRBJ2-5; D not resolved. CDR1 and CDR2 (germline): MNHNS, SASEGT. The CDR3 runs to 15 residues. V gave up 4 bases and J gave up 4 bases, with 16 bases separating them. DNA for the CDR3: TGTGCCAGCAGTGGGGAAAACGGGCGAATAGAGACCCAGTACTTC. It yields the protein CASSGENGRIETQYF.

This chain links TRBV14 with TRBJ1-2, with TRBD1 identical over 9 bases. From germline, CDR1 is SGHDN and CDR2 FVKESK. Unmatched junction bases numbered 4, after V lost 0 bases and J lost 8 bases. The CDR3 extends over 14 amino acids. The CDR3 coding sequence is TGTGCCAGCAGCCAAGAGGGGGACAGGGTCGGCTACACCTTC. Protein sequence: CASSQEGDRVGYTF.

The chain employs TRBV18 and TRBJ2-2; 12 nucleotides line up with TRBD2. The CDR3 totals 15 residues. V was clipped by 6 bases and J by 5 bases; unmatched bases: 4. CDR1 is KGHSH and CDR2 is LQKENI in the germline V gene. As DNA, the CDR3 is TGTGCCAGCTCTACGACTAGCGGGAGTACCGGGGAGCTGTTTTTT. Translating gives CASSTTSGSTGELFF. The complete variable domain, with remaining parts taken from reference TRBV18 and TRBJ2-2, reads NAGVMQNPRHLVRRRGQEARLRCSPMKGHSHVYWYRQLPEEGLKFMVYLQKENIIDESGMPKERFSAEFPKEGPSILRIQQVVRGDSAAYFCASSTTSGSTGELFFGEGSRLTVL.

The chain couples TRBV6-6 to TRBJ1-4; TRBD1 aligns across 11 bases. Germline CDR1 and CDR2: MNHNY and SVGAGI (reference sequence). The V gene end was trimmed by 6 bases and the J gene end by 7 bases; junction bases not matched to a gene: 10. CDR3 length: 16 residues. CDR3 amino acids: CASSFMPGQGGEKLFF. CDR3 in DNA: TGTGCCAGCAGCTTCATGCCGGGACAGGGGGGTGAAAAACTGTTTTTT.

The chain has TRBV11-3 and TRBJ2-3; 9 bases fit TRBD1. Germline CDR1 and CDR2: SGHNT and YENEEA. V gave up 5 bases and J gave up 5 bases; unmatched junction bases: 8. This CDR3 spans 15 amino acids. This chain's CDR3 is CASSAGTGSIDTQYF. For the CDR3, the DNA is TGTGCCAGCAGCGCCGGGACAGGGTCAATAGATACGCAGTATTTT.

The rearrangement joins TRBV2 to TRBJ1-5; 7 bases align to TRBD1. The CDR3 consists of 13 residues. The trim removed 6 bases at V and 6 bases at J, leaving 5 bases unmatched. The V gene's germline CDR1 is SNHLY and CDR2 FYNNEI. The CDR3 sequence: CASRTGSFQPQHF. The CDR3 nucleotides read TGTGCCAGCAGGACAGGGTCCTTTCAGCCCCAGCATTTT.

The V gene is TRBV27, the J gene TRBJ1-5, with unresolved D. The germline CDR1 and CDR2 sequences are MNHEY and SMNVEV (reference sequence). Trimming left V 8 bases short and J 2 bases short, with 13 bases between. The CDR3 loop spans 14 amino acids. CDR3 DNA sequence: TGTGCCAGCCCAAATGCCTCTGGCAATCAGCCCCAGCATTTT. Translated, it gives CASPNASGNQPQHF.

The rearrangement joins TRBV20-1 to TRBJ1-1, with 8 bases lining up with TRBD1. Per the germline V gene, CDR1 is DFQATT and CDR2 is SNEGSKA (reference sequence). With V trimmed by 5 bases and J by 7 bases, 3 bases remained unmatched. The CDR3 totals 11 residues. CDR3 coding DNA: TGCAGTGCTCCGGGACAGGTTGAAGCTTTCTTT. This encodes CSAPGQVEAFF.

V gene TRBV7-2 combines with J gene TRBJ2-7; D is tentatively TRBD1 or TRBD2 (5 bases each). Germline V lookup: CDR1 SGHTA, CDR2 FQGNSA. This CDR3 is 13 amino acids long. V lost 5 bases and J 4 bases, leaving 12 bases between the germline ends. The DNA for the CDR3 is TGTGCCAGCAGCGAGGGGCGGGTTTACGAGCAGTACTTC. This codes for CASSEGRVYEQYF. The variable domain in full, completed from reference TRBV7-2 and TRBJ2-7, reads GAGVSQSPSNKVTEKGKDVELRCDPISGHTALYWYRQSLGQGLEFLIYFQGNSAPDKSGLPSDRFSAERTGGSVSTLTIQRTQQEDSAVYLCASSEGRVYEQYFGPGTRLTVT.

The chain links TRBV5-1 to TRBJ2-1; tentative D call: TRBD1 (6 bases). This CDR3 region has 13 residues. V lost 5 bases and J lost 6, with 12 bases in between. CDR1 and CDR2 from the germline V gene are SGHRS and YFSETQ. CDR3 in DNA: TGCGCCAGCAGTTGGGACAAAACCAATGAGCAGTTCTTC. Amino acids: CASSWDKTNEQFF.

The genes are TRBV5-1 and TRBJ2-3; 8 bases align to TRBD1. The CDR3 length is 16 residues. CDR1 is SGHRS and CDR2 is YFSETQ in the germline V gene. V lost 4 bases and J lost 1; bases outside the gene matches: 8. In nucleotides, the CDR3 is TGCGCCAGCAGCCTCCTGGCGGGACAGGGCACAGATACGCAGTATTTT. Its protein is CASSLLAGQGTDTQYF. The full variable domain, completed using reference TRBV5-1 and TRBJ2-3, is KAGVTQTPRYLIKTRGQQVTLSCSPISGHRSVSWYQQTPGQGLQFLFEYFSETQRNKGNFPGRFSGRQFSNSRSEMNVSTLELGDSALYLCASSLLAGQGTDTQYFGPGTRLTVL.

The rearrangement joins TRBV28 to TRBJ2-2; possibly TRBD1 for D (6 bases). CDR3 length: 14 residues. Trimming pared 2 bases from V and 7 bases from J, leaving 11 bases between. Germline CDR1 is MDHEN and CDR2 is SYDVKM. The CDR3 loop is CASSLTGKGGELFF. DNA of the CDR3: TGTGCCAGCAGTTTAACAGGGAAGGGCGGGGAGCTGTTTTTT.

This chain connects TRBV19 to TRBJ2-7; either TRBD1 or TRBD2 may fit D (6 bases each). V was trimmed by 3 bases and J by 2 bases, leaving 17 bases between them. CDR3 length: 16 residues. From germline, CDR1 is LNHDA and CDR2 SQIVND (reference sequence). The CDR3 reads CASSIGGTTPPYEQYF. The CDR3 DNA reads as TGTGCCAGTAGTATTGGGGGGACAACCCCTCCCTACGAGCAGTACTTC.

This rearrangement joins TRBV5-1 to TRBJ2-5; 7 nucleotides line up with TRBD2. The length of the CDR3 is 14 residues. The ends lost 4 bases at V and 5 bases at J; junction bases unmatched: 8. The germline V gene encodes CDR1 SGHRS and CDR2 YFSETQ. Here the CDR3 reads CASSPAGGKETQYF. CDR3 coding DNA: TGCGCCAGCAGCCCCGCCGGGGGGAAGGAGACCCAGTACTTC. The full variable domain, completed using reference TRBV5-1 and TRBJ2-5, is KAGVTQTPRYLIKTRGQQVTLSCSPISGHRSVSWYQQTPGQGLQFLFEYFSETQRNKGNFPGRFSGRQFSNSRSEMNVSTLELGDSALYLCASSPAGGKETQYFGPGTRLLVL.

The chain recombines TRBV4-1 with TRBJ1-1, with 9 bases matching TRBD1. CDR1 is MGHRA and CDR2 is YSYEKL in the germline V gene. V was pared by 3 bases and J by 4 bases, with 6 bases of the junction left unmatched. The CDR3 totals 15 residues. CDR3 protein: CASSQTGGRGTEAFF. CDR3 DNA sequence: TGCGCCAGCAGCCAGACAGGGGGTAGGGGCACTGAAGCTTTCTTT.

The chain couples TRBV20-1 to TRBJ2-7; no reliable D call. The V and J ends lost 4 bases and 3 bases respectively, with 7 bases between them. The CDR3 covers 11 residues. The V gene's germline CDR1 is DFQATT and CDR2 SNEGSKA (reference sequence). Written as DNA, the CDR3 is TGCAGTGCTAAAGTACTCTACGAGCAGTACTTC. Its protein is CSAKVLYEQYF.

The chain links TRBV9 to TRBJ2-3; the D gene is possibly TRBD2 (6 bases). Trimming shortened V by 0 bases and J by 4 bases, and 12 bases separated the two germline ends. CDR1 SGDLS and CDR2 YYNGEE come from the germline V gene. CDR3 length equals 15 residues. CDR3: CASSVGGVASDTQYF. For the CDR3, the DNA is TGTGCCAGCAGCGTAGGGGGGGTAGCGTCAGATACGCAGTATTTT.

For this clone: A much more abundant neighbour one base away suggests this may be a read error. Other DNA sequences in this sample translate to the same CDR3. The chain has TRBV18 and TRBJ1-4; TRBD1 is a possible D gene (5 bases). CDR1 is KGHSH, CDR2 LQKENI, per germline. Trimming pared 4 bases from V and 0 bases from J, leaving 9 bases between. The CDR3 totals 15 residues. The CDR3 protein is CASSRGIATNEKLFF. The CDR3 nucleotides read TGTGCCAGCTCACGGGGGATTGCAACTAATGAAAAACTGTTTTTT. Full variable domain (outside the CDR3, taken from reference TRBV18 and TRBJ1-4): NAGVMQNPRHLVRRRGQEARLRCSPMKGHSHVYWYRQLPEEGLKFMVYLQKENIIDESGMPKERFSAEFPKEGPSILRIQQVVRGDSAAYFCASSRGIATNEKLFFGSGTQLSVL.

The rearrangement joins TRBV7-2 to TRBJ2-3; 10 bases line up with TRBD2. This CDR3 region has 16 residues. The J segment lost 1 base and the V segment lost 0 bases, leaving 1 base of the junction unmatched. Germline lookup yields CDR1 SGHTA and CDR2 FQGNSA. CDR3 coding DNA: TGTGCCAGCAGCTTAGCCGGGACTAGCGGCACAGATACGCAGTATTTT. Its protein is CASSLAGTSGTDTQYF. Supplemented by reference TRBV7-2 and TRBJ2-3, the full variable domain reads GAGVSQSPSNKVTEKGKDVELRCDPISGHTALYWYRQSLGQGLEFLIYFQGNSAPDKSGLPSDRFSAERTGGSVSTLTIQRTQQEDSAVYLCASSLAGTSGTDTQYFGPGTRLTVL.

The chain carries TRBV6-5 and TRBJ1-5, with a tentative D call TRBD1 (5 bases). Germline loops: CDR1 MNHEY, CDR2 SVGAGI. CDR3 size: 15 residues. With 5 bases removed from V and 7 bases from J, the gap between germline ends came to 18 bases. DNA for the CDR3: TGTGCCAGCAGTCGGACAACGGAGGGGAAACAGCCCCAGCATTTT. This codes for CASSRTTEGKQPQHF.

Here the CDR3 DNA reads TGCGCCAGCAGCTTGGGATCAAGCAAGGAGCAGTACTTC. Protein: CASSLGSSKEQYF. The chain is built from TRBV5-1 and TRBJ2-7; D gene unclear. Trimming took 0 bases from V and 7 from J, leaving 11 bases between them. The CDR3 contains 13 residues. Looked up from germline, CDR1 is SGHRS and CDR2 is YFSETQ.

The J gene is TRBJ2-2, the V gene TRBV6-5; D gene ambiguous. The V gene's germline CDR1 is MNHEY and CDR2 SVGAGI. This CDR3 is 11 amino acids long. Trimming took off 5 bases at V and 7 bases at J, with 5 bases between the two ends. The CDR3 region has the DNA TGTGCCAGCAGTGAAAACGGGGAGCTGTTTTTT. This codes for CASSENGELFF.

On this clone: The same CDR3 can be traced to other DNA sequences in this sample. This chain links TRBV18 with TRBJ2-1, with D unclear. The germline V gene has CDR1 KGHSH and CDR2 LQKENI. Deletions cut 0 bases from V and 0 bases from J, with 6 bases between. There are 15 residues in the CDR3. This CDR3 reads CASSPPGSSYNEQFF. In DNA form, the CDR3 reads TGTGCCAGCTCACCACCCGGCAGCTCCTACAATGAGCAGTTCTTC.

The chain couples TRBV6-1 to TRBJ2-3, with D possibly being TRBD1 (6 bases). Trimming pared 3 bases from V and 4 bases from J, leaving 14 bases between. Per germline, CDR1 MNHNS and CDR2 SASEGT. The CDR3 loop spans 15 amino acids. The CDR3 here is CASSEGARPPDTQYF. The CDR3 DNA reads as TGTGCCAGCAGTGAGGGGGCCAGGCCCCCAGATACGCAGTATTTT.

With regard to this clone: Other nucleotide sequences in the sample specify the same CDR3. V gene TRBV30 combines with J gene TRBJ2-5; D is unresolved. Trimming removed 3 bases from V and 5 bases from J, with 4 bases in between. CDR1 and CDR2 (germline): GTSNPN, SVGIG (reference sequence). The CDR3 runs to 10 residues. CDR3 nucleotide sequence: TGTGCCTGGAGCGGCGAGACCCAGTACTTC. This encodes CAWSGETQYF.